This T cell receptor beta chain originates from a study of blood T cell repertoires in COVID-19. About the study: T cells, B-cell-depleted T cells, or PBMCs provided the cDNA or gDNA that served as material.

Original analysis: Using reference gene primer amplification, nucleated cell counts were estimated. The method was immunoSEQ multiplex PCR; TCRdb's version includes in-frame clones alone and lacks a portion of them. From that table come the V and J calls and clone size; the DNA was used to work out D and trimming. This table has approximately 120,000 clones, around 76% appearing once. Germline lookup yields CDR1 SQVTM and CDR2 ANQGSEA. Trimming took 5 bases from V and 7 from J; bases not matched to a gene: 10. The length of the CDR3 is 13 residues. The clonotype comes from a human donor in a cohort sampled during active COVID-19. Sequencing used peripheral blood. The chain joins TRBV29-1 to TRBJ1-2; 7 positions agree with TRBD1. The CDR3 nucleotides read TGCAGCGTTTCCCAAGGGACAGCGGGTGGCTACACCTTC. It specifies CSVSQGTAGGYTF.